The 28 T cell receptor beta chains listed next were all sequenced from one sample in a study of blood T cell repertoires in COVID-19. The assay was immunoSEQ multiplex PCR, and TCRdb's table has in-frame clones only and misses some. The sample contains approximately 200,000 clones, approximately 90% of which appear only once. Source material: peripheral blood. These receptors originate from a man aged 30-40 years with acute or convalescent COVID-19.

This sequence joins TRBV28 and TRBJ1-1; D may be TRBD1 (6 bases). This CDR3 region has 15 residues. Deletions cut 6 bases from V and 4 bases from J, with 18 bases between. CDR1 and CDR2 (germline): MDHEN, SYDVKM. CDR3 region: CASSTNRAGGTEAFF. DNA for the CDR3: TGTGCCAGCAGCACGAACAGGGCGGGGGGCACTGAAGCTTTCTTT.

This clone was picked up one time. The V gene is TRBV7-3, the J gene TRBJ2-1; a possible D gene is TRBD2 (7 bases). Trimming pared 0 bases from V and 6 bases from J, leaving 15 bases between. From germline, CDR1 is SGHTA and CDR2 FQGTGA. The CDR3 has 16 residues. CDR3 region: CASSLTAGAITNEQFF. The CDR3 region has the DNA TGTGCCAGCAGCTTAACGGCGGGGGCGATAACCAATGAGCAGTTCTTC.

This clone was recorded once. The chain couples TRBV5-1 to TRBJ2-2, with 10 bases identical to TRBD1. V shed 7 bases, J shed 5 bases, and the junction held 11 bases outside the gene matches. There are 16 residues in the CDR3. Looked up from germline, CDR1 is SGHRS and CDR2 is YFSETQ. The CDR3 DNA reads TGCGCCAGCCGGCCGGGACAGGGGTATACTACCGGGGAGCTGTTTTTT. Protein: CASRPGQGYTTGELFF.

The DNA for the CDR3 is TGTGCCAGCAGCGTAGCACAGGGGGCATCTGGAAACACCATATATTTT. Its protein product is CASSVAQGASGNTIYF. V usage is TRBV9 and J usage is TRBJ1-3; 9 positions match TRBD1. After removal of 0 bases from V and 1 base from J, the junction contained 2 bases not matched to a gene. Looked up from germline, CDR1 is SGDLS and CDR2 is YYNGEE. CDR3 size: 16 residues.

This rearrangement joins TRBV7-2 to TRBJ1-1, with unresolved D. Trimming cost V 3 bases and J 0 bases, with 8 bases left between them. The CDR3 consists of 14 residues. Germline-derived CDR1 and CDR2 are SGHTA and FQGNSA. CDR3 sequence: CASSFSRMNTEAFF. In nucleotides, the CDR3 is TGTGCCAGCAGCTTCTCTAGGATGAACACTGAAGCTTTCTTT.

The rearrangement uses TRBV19 and TRBJ2-1; D unresolved. The CDR3 loop spans 14 amino acids. Germline V CDR1 and CDR2: LNHDA, SQIVND (reference sequence). Trimming pared 3 bases from V and 6 bases from J, leaving 12 bases between. CDR3 loop: CASSMASSSNEQFF. CDR3 nucleotide sequence: TGTGCCAGTAGTATGGCTAGTAGCTCCAATGAGCAGTTCTTC.

V usage is TRBV24-1 and J usage is TRBJ2-1, with 10 bases that match TRBD1. J gave up 7 bases and V 4 bases, and 6 bases lay outside the gene matches. The CDR3 extends over 15 amino acids. CDR1 and CDR2 (germline): KGHDR, SFDVKD. This CDR3 is CATSDGTGDVNEQFF. Here the CDR3 DNA reads TGTGCCACCAGTGACGGGACAGGGGATGTAAATGAGCAGTTCTTC.

The rearrangement joins TRBV7-8 to TRBJ2-7; D remains unclear. The CDR3 consists of 12 residues. The germline gives CDR1 SGHVS, CDR2 FQNEAQ. With 1 base removed from V and 6 bases from J, the gap between germline ends came to 7 bases. The CDR3 nucleotides read TGTGCCAGCAGCTTAGTCACGAGCGAGCAGTACTTC. Residues: CASSLVTSEQYF.

This chain connects TRBV3-1 (or the pseudogene TRBV3-2) to TRBJ2-3; 7 bases fit TRBD1. The V and J ends lost 0 bases and 1 base, in that order; junction bases with no gene match: 1. The CDR3 covers 15 residues. The germline V gene encodes CDR1 LGHDT and CDR2 YNNKEL (reference sequence). CDR3 DNA sequence: TGTGCCAGCAGCCAAGACGACAGGGGCACAGATACGCAGTATTTT. Translated: CASSQDDRGTDTQYF.

In its sample, this clone was seen once. The J gene is TRBJ2-5, the V gene TRBV11-2; 9 bases match TRBD1. Germline V gene data show CDR1 as SGHAT and CDR2 as FQNNGV. CDR3 length equals 16 residues. The trim removed 2 bases at V and 4 bases at J, leaving 8 bases unmatched. CDR3 protein: CASSLSGGQGRETQYF. The CDR3, as DNA: TGTGCCAGCAGCTTATCTGGGGGACAGGGTCGAGAGACCCAGTACTTC.

V gene TRBV4-2 combines with J gene TRBJ1-6; perhaps TRBD1 as D (6 bases). V was clipped by 2 bases and J by 7 bases, with 12 bases between them. This CDR3 has 15 amino acids. The germline gives CDR1 LGHNA, CDR2 YNFKEQ. DNA of the CDR3: TGTGCCAGCAGCCAAAACCCGGGACAAAATTCACCCCTCCACTTT. Protein sequence: CASSQNPGQNSPLHF.

The CDR3 DNA reads TGTGCCAGCAGCTCTCCCCCCACTAGCGGGGGGAACACCGGGGAGCTGTTTTTT. It yields the protein CASSSPPTSGGNTGELFF. The V call is TRBV7-9, the J call TRBJ2-2; 11 bases agree with TRBD2. Germline loops: CDR1 SEHNR, CDR2 FQNEAQ (reference sequence). Losses at the gene ends were 4 bases for V and 1 base for J; bases not matched to a gene: 8. The CDR3 spans 18 residues.

The chain uses TRBV20-1 and TRBJ1-1, with D unresolved. CDR3 length: 12 amino acids. Germline CDR1 DFQATT, CDR2 SNEGSKA (reference sequence). Trimming took 3 bases from V and 0 from J, leaving 5 bases between them. CDR3 region: CSASRVNTEAFF. Here the CDR3 DNA reads TGCAGTGCTAGTAGAGTGAACACTGAAGCTTTCTTT.

This chain uses TRBV9 with TRBJ1-1, with a weak D call TRBD1 (6 bases). V was clipped by 0 bases and J by 4 bases, with 10 bases between them. CDR1 is SGDLS, CDR2 YYNGEE, per germline. The CDR3 runs to 14 residues. The CDR3 is CASSVEQGGTEAFF. The CDR3 DNA reads TGTGCCAGCAGCGTAGAACAGGGCGGCACTGAAGCTTTCTTT. Supplemented by reference TRBV9 and TRBJ1-1, the full variable domain reads DSGVTQTPKHLITATGQRVTLRCSPRSGDLSVYWYQQSLDQGLQFLIQYYNGEERAKGNILERFSAQQFPDLHSELNLSSLELGDSALYFCASSVEQGGTEAFFGQGTRLTVV.

The chain joins TRBV27 to TRBJ2-1, with TRBD2 matching 9 bases. This CDR3 is 14 amino acids long. V dropped 7 bases and J dropped 2; count of bases not matched to a gene: 3. Germline CDR1 is MNHEY and CDR2 is SMNVEV (reference sequence). CDR3 sequence: CASTSGMAYNEQFF. The CDR3 nucleotides read TGTGCCAGCACTAGCGGGATGGCCTACAATGAGCAGTTCTTC.

The V and J genes are TRBV4-2 and TRBJ2-1; 8 bases are a match to TRBD2. The CDR3 length is 16 residues. Per germline, CDR1 LGHNA and CDR2 YNFKEQ. After removal of 6 bases from V and 2 bases from J, the junction contained 9 bases not matched to a gene. CDR3 sequence: CASSQNREGPYNEQFF. The CDR3 DNA sequence: TGTGCCAGCAGTCAAAACCGGGAGGGACCCTACAATGAGCAGTTCTTC.

CDR3 nucleotides: TGCAGTGGTGACAGGGATAACGGCTACACCTTC. Its translation is CSGDRDNGYTF. This chain connects TRBV20-1 to TRBJ1-2, with TRBD1 matching 7 bases. This CDR3 contains 11 residues. Germline lookup yields CDR1 DFQATT and CDR2 SNEGSKA (reference sequence). Trimming took 7 bases from V and 8 from J; bases not matched to a gene: 7.

The CDR3 DNA is TGTGCCAGTAGTATAGGACAGGGATACACAGATACGCAGTATTTT. This encodes CASSIGQGYTDTQYF. The gene calls are TRBV19 and TRBJ2-3; 7 nucleotides align to TRBD1. The J segment lost 2 bases and the V segment lost 1 base, leaving 3 bases of the junction unmatched. CDR1 LNHDA and CDR2 SQIVND come from the germline V gene (reference sequence). This CDR3 comprises 15 residues.

This clone was observed a handful of times. CDR3 amino acids: CASSLIGGRNLQETQYF. CDR3 sequence (DNA): TGCGCCAGCAGCTTGATAGGTGGGAGGAACCTTCAAGAGACCCAGTACTTC. The chain carries TRBV5-1 and TRBJ2-5; tentative D call: TRBD2 (6 bases). V lost 1 base and J 2 bases, leaving 18 bases between the germline ends. The germline V gene encodes CDR1 SGHRS and CDR2 YFSETQ. The CDR3 spans 17 residues.

This chain connects TRBV9 to TRBJ2-1; 13 bases align to TRBD2. The CDR3 spans 17 residues. CDR1 and CDR2 from the germline V gene are SGDLS and YYNGEE. V dropped 3 bases and J dropped 4; count of bases not matched to a gene: 7. The CDR3 sequence is CASSERLAGGLYNEQFF. CDR3 sequence (DNA): TGTGCCAGCAGCGAGAGACTAGCGGGAGGCCTATACAATGAGCAGTTCTTC.

V usage is TRBV2 and J usage is TRBJ2-5; 8 bases map to TRBD2. CDR1 is SNHLY and CDR2 is FYNNEI in the germline V gene. The V and J ends lost 6 bases and 3 bases, in that order; junction bases with no gene match: 12. CDR3 size: 16 residues. In DNA, the CDR3 is TGTGCCAGCAGAGAACTAGCGGTAGGGGTCAAAGAGACCCAGTACTTC. It codes for CASRELAVGVKETQYF.

The genes are TRBV5-4 and TRBJ2-7, with D tentatively TRBD1 (6 bases). Trimming stripped 4 bases from V and 3 bases from J, with 17 bases between. Germline values: CDR1 SGHNT, CDR2 YYREEE (reference sequence). This CDR3 region has 15 residues. CDR3 amino acids: CASSESRGHHYEQYF. As DNA, the CDR3 is TGTGCCAGCAGCGAAAGCCGGGGACACCACTACGAGCAGTACTTC.

The chain recombines TRBV5-1 with TRBJ2-7; TRBD1 is a possible D gene (5 bases). In germline, CDR1 is SGHRS, CDR2 YFSETQ. Trimming shortened V by 2 bases and J by 1 base, and 13 bases separated the two germline ends. The CDR3 is 15 amino acids. For the CDR3, the DNA is TGCGCCAGCAGCTTTGGGGTGGCAGGGTCCTACGAGCAGTACTTC. Protein sequence: CASSFGVAGSYEQYF.

The chain carries TRBV5-1 and TRBJ1-6, with 9 bases identical to TRBD1. CDR3 size: 17 residues. Germline loops: CDR1 SGHRS, CDR2 YFSETQ. Losses at the gene ends were 0 bases for V and 11 bases for J; bases not matched to a gene: 12. The DNA of the CDR3 is TGCGCCAGCAGCTTGGTAGGTCCGGGACAGGGAACGGCACCCCTCCACTTT. Residues: CASSLVGPGQGTAPLHF.

The rearrangement joins TRBV15 to TRBJ1-1; no clear D gene. V shed 0 bases and J shed 6 bases, with 5 bases lying between them. The V gene's germline CDR1 is LNHNV and CDR2 YYDKDF (reference sequence). This CDR3 is 12 amino acids long. The CDR3 sequence: CATSRDLSEAFF. The CDR3, as DNA: TGTGCCACCAGCAGAGATCTGTCTGAAGCTTTCTTT.

J is TRBJ1-2 and V is TRBV18; D is unresolved. Trimming took off 0 bases at V and 3 bases at J, with 5 bases between the two ends. This CDR3 is 13 amino acids long. The germline V gene has CDR1 KGHSH and CDR2 LQKENI. CDR3 residues: CASSPPTDYGYTF. The CDR3 bases are TGTGCCAGCTCACCACCTACTGACTATGGCTACACCTTC.

The chain couples TRBV29-1 to TRBJ2-7; 8 positions match TRBD1. Germline-derived CDR1 and CDR2 are SQVTM and ANQGSEA. This CDR3 contains 12 residues. V lost 6 bases to trimming and J lost 3 bases; unmatched junction nucleotides: 4. CDR3 nucleotide sequence: TGCAGCGTCTACGGACAGGGCTACGAGCAGTACTTC. It yields the protein CSVYGQGYEQYF.

The chain links TRBV19 to TRBJ1-2; 8 nucleotides agree with TRBD1. Trimming cost V 10 bases and J 8 bases; bases outside gene matches: 12. This CDR3 has 13 amino acids. Germline V lookup: CDR1 LNHDA, CDR2 SQIVND (reference sequence). The CDR3 here is CATMDRESRGYTF. In DNA, the CDR3 is TGTGCCACCATGGACAGGGAAAGTCGGGGCTACACCTTC.